This T cell receptor beta chain is from a study of shared clonotypes between healthy human individuals. Findings of the study overall: Estimated richness was generally greater in naive than memory subsets. The researchers took only blood, and tissue repertoires probably look different.

Turning to this clone: Its specificity is unknown.

Profiling relied on immunoSEQ multiplex PCR, and the TCRdb table lists in-frame clones only, not all of them. The sample lists hundreds of thousands of clones; roughly 70% were seen once. Division of CD4+ cells produced a CD45RA+ naive subset and a CD45RA-negative memory subset. The CDR3 has 15 residues. Trimming shortened V by 3 bases and J by 4 bases, and 12 bases separated the two germline ends. The germline V gene encodes CDR1 MDHEN and CDR2 SYDVKM. The chain employs TRBV28 and TRBJ2-2; a weak D match, TRBD2 (5 bases). Material: memory CD4+ T cells sorted from blood. Subset: CD45RA-negative fraction. This TCR derives from a woman younger than 45 in good health. The CDR3 bases are TGTGCCAGCAGTTTGGTGGCTAGCTCCACCGGGGAGCTGTTTTTT. It encodes CASSLVASSTGELFF. The variable domain in full, with the rest retrieved from reference TRBV28 and TRBJ2-2, is DVKVTQSSRYLVKRTGEKVFLECVQDMDHENMFWYRQDPGLGLRLIYFSYDVKMKEKGDIPEGYSVSREKKERFSLILESASTNQTSMYLCASSLVASSTGELFFGEGSRLTVL.